This T cell receptor (beta chain) was obtained from a study of shared clonotypes between healthy human individuals. Produced via immunoSEQ multiplex PCR; TCRdb's table is partial and in-frame only. The sample carries 600,000 to 750,000 clones, around 77% recorded once. Per germline, CDR1 SGHDN and CDR2 FVKESK. V lost 1 base, J lost 2 bases, and 13 bases lay in between. CDR3 length: 16 residues. Specimen: memory CD4+ T cells sorted from blood. Sample subset: CD45RA-negative fraction. The clonotype was recovered from a young woman in good health. The chain combines TRBV14 with TRBJ2-3; D unclear. The CDR3 DNA follows: TGTGCCAGCAGCCAAGGCCAGCCCCTAAACACAGATACGCAGTATTTT. Protein: CASSQGQPLNTDTQYF.